Following are 25 T cell receptor beta chains from one sample sequenced in a study of T-cell reconstitution after alpha-beta-depleted transplantation in children. Preparation of the TCRbeta library used unique molecular identifiers. TCRdb analysed the PCR reads with MiXCR anew, one entry per CDR3 protein. The sample has about 540,000 distinct CDR3 sequences, about a sixth seen once. The sample in question was PBMCs from the stem cell graft donor, obtained from the stem cell graft. These receptors came from a human donor who donated a stem cell graft to a child with acute lymphoblastic leukemia.

V and J are TRBV5-1 and TRBJ2-4; TRBD2 might be the D (5 bases). The V end lost 5 bases, the J end lost 3 bases, and 15 bases lay between the germline ends. This CDR3 spans 15 amino acids. Germline V gene lookup returns CDR1 SGHRS and CDR2 YFSETQ. Written as DNA, the CDR3 is TGCGCCAGCAGTGCCGATGAGGGTTACAAAAACATTCAGTACTTC. It specifies CASSADEGYKNIQYF.

In its sample, this clonotype was seen a few times. The genes are TRBV2 and TRBJ2-1; no reliable D call. Germline CDR1 reads SNHLY; CDR2 reads FYNNEI. There are 14 residues in the CDR3. V lost 5 bases and J lost 6, with 14 bases in between. The CDR3 sequence is CASSLGSLLNEQFF. In nucleotides, the CDR3 is TGTGCCAGCAGTCTCGGTAGTTTGCTCAATGAGCAGTTCTTC.

V is TRBV5-1 and J is TRBJ1-1; tentative D call: TRBD1 (6 bases). The CDR3 has 13 amino acids. The germline V gene encodes CDR1 SGHRS and CDR2 YFSETQ. The ends were cut back, 4 bases at V and 4 bases at J, with 11 bases in the middle. CDR3 nucleotide sequence: TGCGCCAGCAGCGACAAAGGGGGCACTGAAGCTTTCTTT. As protein: CASSDKGGTEAFF.

The V and J genes are TRBV27 and TRBJ2-3; D is perhaps TRBD1 or TRBD2 (5 bases each). V was clipped by 3 bases and J by 6 bases, with 7 bases between them. Germline V lookup: CDR1 MNHEY, CDR2 SMNVEV (reference sequence). The CDR3 runs to 12 residues. The CDR3 nucleotides read TGTGCCAGCAGTTTCTGGGGGGATACGCAGTATTTT. Residues: CASSFWGDTQYF.

V usage is TRBV18 and J usage is TRBJ1-4, with D unresolved. This CDR3 has 18 amino acids. V was cut by 3 bases and J by 0 bases, with 17 bases left in between. Germline V CDR1 and CDR2: KGHSH, LQKENI. The CDR3 coding sequence is TGTGCCAGCTCACCGTTGTTGCCCAGCCCCGCAACTAATGAAAAACTGTTTTTT. Protein product: CASSPLLPSPATNEKLFF.

The V gene is TRBV14, the J gene TRBJ2-6; TRBD1 might be the D (6 bases). The germline V and J ends were trimmed by 6 bases and 0 bases, with 24 bases remaining between them. The germline gives CDR1 SGHDN, CDR2 FVKESK. The CDR3 is 20 residues long. This chain's CDR3 is CASSLQGFVSSSSGANVLTF. For the CDR3, the DNA is TGTGCCAGCAGTTTACAGGGCTTTGTGTCTTCCTCCTCTGGGGCCAACGTCCTGACTTTC.

J is TRBJ1-4 and V is TRBV12-2; the table's TRBD1 call for D was not verified on the DNA. TRBV12-2 is marked as a pseudogene. CDR3 length: 15 amino acids. CDR3: CASRPCRGSNEKLFF. In DNA, the CDR3 is TGTGCAAGTCGCCCCTGTAGAGGCTCTAATGAAAAACTGTTTTTT.

In its sample, this clonotype was seen a few times. This chain connects TRBV20-1 to TRBJ2-1; D could derive from TRBD1 or TRBD2 (5 bases each). V lost 5 bases and J 7 bases, leaving 15 bases between the germline ends. Germline-derived CDR1 and CDR2 are DFQATT and SNEGSKA (reference sequence). The CDR3 is 13 amino acids. The CDR3 region has the DNA TGCAGTGCTGGGGGAATGAGTTGGAATGAGCAGTTCTTC. It translates to CSAGGMSWNEQFF.

This clonotype was seen a handful of times. The V gene is TRBV7-6, the J gene TRBJ2-1; TRBD1 aligns across 8 bases. Unmatched junction bases numbered 11, after V lost 4 bases and J lost 6 bases. This CDR3 contains 16 residues. Germline CDR1 reads SGHVS; CDR2 reads FNYEAQ. The CDR3 bases are TGTGCCAGCAGCTCTATACTCAGGGGGCTCGGCAATGAGCAGTTCTTC. It yields the protein CASSSILRGLGNEQFF.

This clonotype turned up a few times. The genes are TRBV14 and TRBJ2-3; the match to TRBD2 covers 8 bases. The V segment lost 2 bases and the J segment 2 bases; nucleotides outside the gene matches: 6. The CDR3 covers 16 residues. From germline, CDR1 is SGHDN and CDR2 FVKESK. DNA for the CDR3: TGTGCCAGCAGCCAATTGTATAGCGGGATCACAGATACGCAGTATTTT. Protein: CASSQLYSGITDTQYF.

The chain uses TRBV19 and TRBJ2-7; 7 nucleotides line up with TRBD2. This CDR3 comprises 15 residues. Trimming cost V 5 bases and J 2 bases; bases outside gene matches: 9. CDR1 and CDR2 (germline): LNHDA, SQIVND (reference sequence). The CDR3 protein is CASSALGGPPYEQYF. The CDR3 DNA reads as TGTGCCAGTAGTGCCCTGGGAGGGCCCCCCTACGAGCAGTACTTC.

The rearrangement uses TRBV27 and TRBJ2-3; D not certain. V was pared by 2 bases and J by 2 bases, with 8 bases between. Germline V lookup: CDR1 MNHEY, CDR2 SMNVEV (reference sequence). CDR3 length: 14 amino acids. The CDR3: CASSLNPPTDTQYF. As DNA, the CDR3 is TGTGCCAGCAGTTTAAACCCCCCCACAGATACGCAGTATTTT.

V gene TRBV20-1 combines with J gene TRBJ2-1; D gene uncertain. Germline V CDR1 and CDR2: DFQATT, SNEGSKA (reference sequence). The CDR3 contains 10 residues. V was pared by 4 bases and J by 4 bases, with 2 bases between. The chain's CDR3 is CSATYNEQFF. CDR3 coding DNA: TGCAGTGCTACATACAATGAGCAGTTCTTC.

The chain has TRBV12-3 or TRBV12-4 and TRBJ2-5; unclear D gene. This CDR3 has 12 amino acids. Trimming cost V 0 bases and J 9 bases, with 8 bases left between them. The CDR3 here is CASSLAPGAQYF. Here the CDR3 DNA reads TGTGCCAGCAGTTTAGCGCCAGGCGCCCAGTACTTC.

This clonotype appeared a few times. This sequence joins TRBV12-3 or TRBV12-4 and TRBJ2-3; D gene uncertain. V lost 4 bases and J lost 5, with 4 bases in between. This CDR3 is built from 11 residues. CDR3 region: CASSSVDTQYF. CDR3 DNA sequence: TGTGCCAGCAGTTCTGTAGATACGCAGTATTTT.

The J gene is TRBJ1-2, the V gene TRBV7-9; 8 bases are a match to TRBD1. CDR1 is SEHNR and CDR2 is FQNEAQ in the germline V gene (reference sequence). CDR3 length: 13 amino acids. The trim removed 5 bases at V and 8 bases at J, leaving 7 bases unmatched. CDR3 amino acids: CASSHQGAGGYTF. CDR3 nucleotide sequence: TGTGCCAGCAGCCACCAGGGGGCCGGAGGCTACACCTTC.

This rearrangement joins TRBV30 to TRBJ2-7; 9 bases align to TRBD2. CDR3 length: 12 amino acids. The junction had 2 bases not matched to a gene; V was cut back by 6 bases and J by 2 bases. From germline, CDR1 is GTSNPN and CDR2 SVGIG (reference sequence). CDR3: CACRTSAYEQYF. CDR3 nucleotides: TGTGCCTGTAGGACTAGCGCCTACGAGCAGTACTTC.

Only a few counts were recorded for this clonotype. V is TRBV7-9 and J is TRBJ2-7, with D uncertain. Trimming pared 0 bases from V and 4 bases from J, leaving 4 bases between. This CDR3 region has 12 residues. CDR1 and CDR2 from the germline V gene are SEHNR and FQNEAQ (reference sequence). The CDR3 sequence is CASSLAYYEQYF. The CDR3 DNA reads TGTGCCAGCAGCTTAGCGTATTACGAGCAGTACTTC.

This clonotype showed up just a few times. This chain joins TRBV19 and TRBJ1-5; 8 bases are a match to TRBD1. The CDR3 contains 16 residues. Germline V gives CDR1 LNHDA, CDR2 SQIVND (reference sequence). Trimming removed 6 bases from V and 5 bases from J; junction bases left unmatched: 12. As DNA, the CDR3 is TGTGCCAGTAGACCTCAGGGGGCTATTCGGTATCAGCCCCAGCATTTT. As protein: CASRPQGAIRYQPQHF.

A few counts support this clonotype. The rearrangement links TRBV3-1 to TRBJ2-7, with TRBD2 matching 7 bases. The J segment lost 0 bases and the V segment lost 2 bases, leaving 7 bases of the junction unmatched. There are 16 residues in the CDR3. CDR1 LGHDT and CDR2 YNNKEL come from the germline V gene (reference sequence). The chain's CDR3 is CASSQIVAGDSYEQYF. DNA of the CDR3: TGTGCCAGCAGCCAAATCGTAGCGGGCGACTCCTACGAGCAGTACTTC.

The chain links TRBV19 to TRBJ1-5, with 7 bases that match TRBD1. Losses at the gene ends were 4 bases for V and 0 bases for J; bases not matched to a gene: 9. CDR3 length equals 17 residues. In germline, CDR1 is LNHDA, CDR2 SQIVND (reference sequence). CDR3 sequence: CASSTYGTATSNQPQHF. The CDR3, as DNA: TGTGCCAGTAGTACTTACGGGACAGCGACTAGCAATCAGCCCCAGCATTTT.

This chain joins TRBV12-3 or TRBV12-4 and TRBJ2-3; no clear D gene. CDR3 length equals 14 residues. Trimming took 7 bases from V and 6 from J, leaving 17 bases between them. This CDR3 reads CASTTGWVGDTQYF. The CDR3 coding sequence is TGTGCCAGCACCACCGGGTGGGTGGGGGATACGCAGTATTTT.

The chain couples TRBV11-2 to TRBJ2-3, with TRBD2 matching over 10 bases. The CDR3 runs 18 residues. V dropped 1 base and J dropped 2; count of bases not matched to a gene: 9. CDR1 is SGHAT and CDR2 is FQNNGV in the germline V gene. The CDR3 bases are TGTGCCAGCAGCTTAGGGGCCCTAGCGGGAGTGGACACAGATACGCAGTATTTT. Amino acid sequence: CASSLGALAGVDTDTQYF.

This clonotype showed up just a few times. The chain is built from TRBV14 and TRBJ2-7; 7 bases agree with TRBD1. The CDR3 spans 15 residues. Looked up from germline, CDR1 is SGHDN and CDR2 is FVKESK. The trim removed 0 bases at V and 3 bases at J, leaving 5 bases unmatched. CDR3: CASSQDRDRYYEQYF. The CDR3 DNA is TGTGCCAGCAGCCAAGATCGGGACAGATACTACGAGCAGTACTTC.

The chain carries TRBV15 and TRBJ2-5; tentative D call: TRBD2 (6 bases). Germline CDR1 reads LNHNV; CDR2 reads YYDKDF (reference sequence). This CDR3 is 17 amino acids long. V lost 1 base to trimming and J lost 5 bases, with 20 bases between them. CDR3 coding DNA: TGTGCCACCAGCAGAGGTGGGACTTCATCGAACGGGGAGACCCAGTACTTC. Amino acid sequence: CATSRGGTSSNGETQYF.